This is a list of T cell receptor beta chains from one sample in a study of memory CD4+ T cells and cytomegalovirus serostatus. TCRdb's copy holds only in-frame clones and misses some; the assay was immunoSEQ multiplex PCR. In the table there are some 58,000 clones, around 77% of which are singletons. Sequencing was carried out using memory CD4+ T cells from blood. Receptors were obtained from an adult in good health and CMV-seronegative. The conserved cysteine and the conserved F or W are not part of the CDR3 here. D genes are given only for firm matches. Expanded clones are given a class, and other clones once, few, many or no size at all.

D gene	V gene	clone size	CDR3 length	CDR3 protein
-	TRBV7-6	-	13	ASSPTSGSYNEQF
TRBD2	TRBV30	few	15	AWRRLAGGSSYNEQF
-	TRBV21-1	-	15	ASSSKYSTGLYNEQF
-	TRBV30	-	10	ACFTGGNTIY
-	TRBV30	-	13	AWIRPGDFNEKLF
-	TRBV30	few	13	AYRRGRINTGELF
-	TRBV2	many	12	ASSGSAGTYGYT
TRBD1	TRBV28	once	13	ASLGQGVSRQPQH
TRBD1	TRBV6-1	once	11	ASRVGQLYEQY
TRBD2	TRBV27	few	13	ASKFPGLGDGEQY
-	TRBV5-4	-	12	ASSLGDGANVLT
TRBD2	TRBV5-4	-	13	ASSGGTSGRHEQY
-	TRBV7-2	once	14	ASSLGQPESGNTIY
-	TRBV2	-	12	AMYRAGSPNEQF
-	TRBV5-8	once	11	ASSLGLGLEAF
-	TRBV19	-	9	ASSIENIQY
-	TRBV9	-	11	ASSVTNGGELF
-	TRBV15	few	13	ATTLSAGGHQPQH
TRBD1	TRBV5-6	-	13	ASNRGRGSLYGYT
-	TRBV7-9	-	13	ASSLGNSGNYGYT
-	TRBV7-3	-	11	ASSSYREDTQY
-	TRBV6-6	few	13	ASSRVTGELYEQY
TRBD1	TRBV6-6	-	14	ASIPFDRGPNYGYT
TRBD1	TRBV7-3	few	11	ASSGTGDTEAF
-	TRBV6-6	-	13	ASSYVGMGNTEAF
-	TRBV5-1	-	12	ASSPGTAKGEAF
-	TRBV11-2	-	15	ASSLPRAGIVNSPLH
TRBD1	TRBV27	-	14	ASSLSGQGALQPQH
-	TRBV10-3	-	12	AISESFTNYEQY
TRBD1	TRBV19	few	14	ASQLDRGSSGNTIY
-	TRBV6-1	-	11	ASLGNPGQPQH
-	TRBV4-1	-	14	ASSQVHSYSNQPQH
-	TRBV29-1	-	11	SVDLGLDTEAF
TRBD1	TRBV5-1	-	12	ASSLGQGQETQY
TRBD1	TRBV7-8	-	13	ASSAAGTGPYEQY
TRBD2	TRBV7-9	-	13	ASSLLAGGRNEQF
-	TRBV5-8	-	12	AGPQGGLQETQY
TRBD1	TRBV7-9	-	14	ASSLWSGQGGQPQH
-	TRBV6-5	-	12	ASSPILGNEKLF
-	TRBV21-1	-	13	ASSSPDTEDQPQH
-	TRBV25-1	-	11	ASNLVGQETQY
-	TRBV5-1	-	9	ASSLDVEQY
TRBD1	TRBV6-1	few	11	ASREGQGLGYT
TRBD1	TRBV6-5	-	14	ASSYSWDRTYNEQF
-	TRBV30	-	11	AWSVSFFREQY
-	TRBV7-2	-	12	ASSARDIFGEQY
-	TRBV9	-	11	ASSVGVGYGYT
-	TRBV5-1	-	12	ASRGGERYNEQF
TRBD2	TRBV4-2	once	16	ASSQDGGRAAFQETQY
-	TRBV12-5	once	10	ASGLEGNIQY
-	TRBV5-6	few	12	ASSLNPGDTEAF
TRBD1	TRBV7-8	-	12	ASSSRDSYSPLH
TRBD2	TRBV7-9	few	14	ASSLGLAGSQETQY
-	TRBV29-1	-	10	SVDYVDNEQF
-	TRBV9	-	12	ASGERGVANEQF
TRBD1	TRBV10-1	-	13	ASSEGGTGSTEAF
TRBD1	TRBV6-5	-	12	ASSYDRVSGGYT
TRBD2	TRBV5-1	-	13	ASSSGTSGKDTQY
TRBD1	TRBV2	-	12	ASSGNRGHTEAF
-	TRBV7-3	-	12	ASSTTPNTGELF